The 31 T cell receptor beta chains below were found in one sample sequenced in a study of shared clonotypes between healthy human individuals (TCRdb year 2020). The library was made by the immunoSEQ multiplex PCR assay. Imported from immuneACCESS, the table was reduced by TCRdb to in-frame sequences with V and J called. These copies leave out some clones; in studies compared against another copy, an unresolved V gene accounts for under half, and the cause of the remainder is not known. The sample table records millions of clones; 93% of these occur just once. The biggest ten clones account for more than 1.5% of the sample. For the CD8 naive samples, CD45RO-negative cells were positively selected for CCR7, yielding a CD45RA+CCR7+ population from which TemRA cells were excluded. The sample was naive CD8+ T cells from PBMCs. In light of the paper, this sample's cell subset or site label describes: CD45RA+CCR7+. The receptors shown here come from a man aged 18 to 29 in good health. Some clones in this sample may be carry-over from other donors' samples.

V gene TRBV28 combines with J gene TRBJ1-1; weak D call: TRBD1 (5 bases). This CDR3 region has 14 residues. In germline, CDR1 is MDHEN, CDR2 SYDVKM. Trimming took off 2 bases at V and 3 bases at J, with 10 bases between the two ends. CDR3 nucleotides: TGTGCCAGCAGTTTACCGGGGGACGACACTGAAGCTTTCTTT. Translating it yields CASSLPGDDTEAFF.

V is TRBV9 and J is TRBJ2-1; 7 positions match TRBD1. The CDR3 contains 13 residues. V dropped 2 bases and J dropped 8; count of bases not matched to a gene: 4. CDR1 and CDR2 from the germline V gene are SGDLS and YYNGEE. CDR3: CASSVEGAYEQFF. The CDR3 bases are TGTGCCAGCAGCGTTGAGGGGGCATATGAGCAGTTCTTC. Full variable domain (missing parts from reference TRBV9 and TRBJ2-1): DSGVTQTPKHLITATGQRVTLRCSPRSGDLSVYWYQQSLDQGLQFLIQYYNGEERAKGNILERFSAQQFPDLHSELNLSSLELGDSALYFCASSVEGAYEQFFGPGTRLTVL.

This clone was found a few times. The chain recombines TRBV5-1 with TRBJ1-1; 7 bases fit TRBD1. V dropped 2 bases and J dropped 0; count of bases not matched to a gene: 4. Germline loops: CDR1 SGHRS, CDR2 YFSETQ. This CDR3 is 15 amino acids long. CDR3 region: CASSFTGDLNTEAFF. CDR3 in DNA: TGCGCCAGCAGCTTTACAGGGGACTTGAACACTGAAGCTTTCTTT. Full variable domain (rest looked up from reference TRBV5-1 and TRBJ1-1): KAGVTQTPRYLIKTRGQQVTLSCSPISGHRSVSWYQQTPGQGLQFLFEYFSETQRNKGNFPGRFSGRQFSNSRSEMNVSTLELGDSALYLCASSFTGDLNTEAFFGQGTRLTVV.

The rearrangement joins TRBV27 to TRBJ2-1, with TRBD2 identical over 11 bases. Germline V gives CDR1 MNHEY, CDR2 SMNVEV (reference sequence). Trimming cost V 2 bases and J 3 bases; bases outside gene matches: 15. The CDR3 has 20 residues. The CDR3 DNA reads as TGTGCCAGCAGTTTAAAGAGAGACAGGGCGCTAGCGGGAGGCTACAATGAGCAGTTCTTC. Amino acid sequence: CASSLKRDRALAGGYNEQFF.

This clone was seen only once. The rearrangement joins TRBV19 to TRBJ1-5; perhaps TRBD1 as D (5 bases). V shed 4 bases and J shed 4 bases, with 11 bases lying between them. The CDR3 runs to 14 residues. Per the germline V gene, CDR1 is LNHDA and CDR2 is SQIVND (reference sequence). CDR3 residues: CASSTGSWNQPQHF. Here the CDR3 DNA reads TGTGCCAGTAGTACAGGGTCGTGGAATCAGCCCCAGCATTTT.

The J gene is TRBJ1-4, the V gene TRBV4-3; D is uncertain. The CDR3 contains 16 residues. Looked up from germline, CDR1 is LGHNA and CDR2 is YSLEER. Trimming pared 3 bases from V and 8 bases from J, leaving 19 bases between. CDR3 sequence: CASSQALRALREKLFF. The CDR3 nucleotides read TGCGCCAGCAGCCAGGCGCTCCGGGCTCTACGGGAAAAACTGTTTTTT.

The V call is TRBV27, the J call TRBJ2-7, with D possibly being TRBD1 (6 bases). Germline lookup yields CDR1 MNHEY and CDR2 SMNVEV (reference sequence). V was shortened by 2 bases and J by 5 bases, with 16 bases between the two germline ends. CDR3 length: 15 amino acids. CDR3 sequence: CASSLRGKGHNEQYF. The CDR3 nucleotides are TGTGCCAGCAGTTTAAGGGGTAAGGGACACAACGAGCAGTACTTC.

The chain employs TRBV5-5 and TRBJ1-1, with 7 bases identical to TRBD1. CDR1 is SGHKS, CDR2 YYEKEE, per germline (reference sequence). J gave up 3 bases and V 4 bases, and 9 bases lay outside the gene matches. The CDR3 spans 15 residues. CDR3 nucleotide sequence: TGTGCCAGCAGCATCTTACAGGGGAGTGACACTGAAGCTTTCTTT. Protein: CASSILQGSDTEAFF.

The chain recombines TRBV5-8 with TRBJ2-7; no clear D. Between the trimmed V and J ends, which lost 4 bases and 4 bases, there was a span of 21 bases. The CDR3 spans 16 residues. The germline gives CDR1 SGHTS, CDR2 YDEGEE. The CDR3 DNA follows: TGTGCCAGCAGCACCCGTCAGCTGGAAATACCATACGAGCAGTACTTC. Its protein product is CASSTRQLEIPYEQYF. Full variable domain (missing parts from reference TRBV5-8 and TRBJ2-7): EAGVTQSPTHLIKTRGQQATLRCSPISGHTSVYWYQQALGLGLQFLLWYDEGEERNRGNFPPRFSGRQFPNYSSELNVNALELEDSALYLCASSTRQLEIPYEQYFGPGTRLTVT.

This clone was seen more than once but under ten times. The V gene is TRBV15, the J gene TRBJ2-6; D not certain. V gave up 0 bases and J gave up 2 bases, with 11 bases separating them. The CDR3 is made up of 17 amino acids. Per the germline V gene, CDR1 is LNHNV and CDR2 is YYDKDF (reference sequence). The CDR3 sequence: CATSRDPTPPGANVLTF. As DNA, the CDR3 is TGTGCCACCAGCAGAGATCCGACCCCCCCTGGGGCCAACGTCCTGACTTTC.

The chain has TRBV7-6 and TRBJ2-2; no firm D call. This CDR3 contains 15 residues. V lost 3 bases, J lost 1 base, and 9 bases lay in between. CDR1 and CDR2 (germline): SGHVS, FNYEAQ. For the CDR3, the DNA is TGTGCCAGCAGCTTTACGGTCGGGAACACCGGGGAGCTGTTTTTT. Protein: CASSFTVGNTGELFF.

The chain links TRBV7-8 to TRBJ2-7; 7 positions agree with TRBD2. The V gene end was trimmed by 2 bases and the J gene end by 3 bases; junction bases not matched to a gene: 16. Germline-derived CDR1 and CDR2 are SGHVS and FQNEAQ. CDR3 size: 18 residues. CDR3 DNA sequence: TGTGCCAGCAGCTTAAATTTGGCGGGAGCGGCCGTTGACTACGAGCAGTACTTC. This sequence encodes CASSLNLAGAAVDYEQYF.

This clone has a handful of counts. Other DNA sequences in this specimen translate into the identical CDR3. V and J are TRBV9 and TRBJ1-1; D ambiguous. The CDR3 sequence is 12 residues long. The V gene's germline CDR1 is SGDLS and CDR2 YYNGEE. V was shortened by 3 bases and J by 1 base, with 4 bases between the two germline ends. DNA of the CDR3: TGTGCCAGCAGCGGGGGGAACACTGAAGCTTTCTTT. As protein: CASSGGNTEAFF.

This clone was observed a few times. Other nucleotide sequences in the sample specify the same CDR3. The chain carries TRBV27 and TRBJ2-7; D gene unclear. Germline CDR1 MNHEY, CDR2 SMNVEV (reference sequence). V dropped 2 bases and J dropped 1 base, with 6 bases sitting between them. The CDR3 is 13 amino acids. CDR3 protein: CASSLGRSYEQYF. CDR3 sequence (DNA): TGTGCCAGCAGTTTAGGAAGATCCTACGAGCAGTACTTC.

The gene calls are TRBV5-8 and TRBJ2-1; 7 bases are shared with TRBD2. Germline V gene data show CDR1 as SGHTS and CDR2 as YDEGEE. The trim removed 3 bases at V and 1 base at J, leaving 7 bases unmatched. CDR3 size: 16 residues. In DNA form, the CDR3 reads TGTGCCAGCAGCTCCCCCTGGCGGGAGTCCTACAATGAGCAGTTCTTC. It yields the protein CASSSPWRESYNEQFF.

The J gene is TRBJ1-2, the V gene TRBV25-1; D is unresolved. CDR1 is MGHDK and CDR2 is SYGVNS in the germline V gene. Deletions cut 3 bases from V and 8 bases from J, with 10 bases between. The CDR3 runs 12 residues. The CDR3: CASSDPLQGYTF. The CDR3 DNA reads TGTGCCAGCAGTGATCCTTTGCAAGGCTACACCTTC.

This rearrangement joins TRBV19 to TRBJ2-1, with 8 bases identical to TRBD1. CDR3 length equals 15 residues. Germline CDR1 reads LNHDA; CDR2 reads SQIVND (reference sequence). J gave up 8 bases and V 3 bases, and 9 bases lay outside the gene matches. The CDR3 region has the DNA TGTGCCAGTAGTATCCGGGACAGGATGCACGATGAGCAGTTCTTC. The encoded protein is CASSIRDRMHDEQFF.

V is TRBV9 and J is TRBJ2-7; D possibly matches TRBD1 or TRBD2 (5 bases each). The CDR3 length is 15 residues. Germline-derived CDR1 and CDR2 are SGDLS and YYNGEE. V was shortened by 3 bases and J by 0 bases, with 13 bases between the two germline ends. The DNA for the CDR3 is TGTGCCAGCAGCGAGGGGACGAGCCGCTCCTACGAGCAGTACTTC. This translates into CASSEGTSRSYEQYF.

V and J are TRBV10-3 and TRBJ2-7; TRBD1 might be the D (6 bases). The CDR3 loop spans 14 amino acids. Germline V gene lookup returns CDR1 ENHRY and CDR2 SYGVKD. V lost 6 bases to trimming and J lost 4 bases, with 16 bases between them. The CDR3 loop is CAISTGDKIYEQYF. In DNA form, the CDR3 reads TGTGCCATCAGCACTGGGGACAAGATTTACGAGCAGTACTTC.

V is TRBV2 and J is TRBJ1-1; D is uncertain. V gave up 3 bases and J gave up 5 bases, with 19 bases separating them. Looked up from germline, CDR1 is SNHLY and CDR2 is FYNNEI. This CDR3 is 16 amino acids long. The CDR3 region has the DNA TGTGCCAGCAGTGAGCGTGGGAGCAGCTTAGGGACTGAAGCTTTCTTT. It codes for CASSERGSSLGTEAFF. Together with reference TRBV2 and TRBJ1-1, the CDR3 gives the full variable domain: EPEVTQTPSHQVTQMGQEVILRCVPISNHLYFYWYRQILGQKVEFLVSFYNNEISEKSEIFDDQFSVERPDGSNFTLKIRSTKLEDSAMYFCASSERGSSLGTEAFFGQGTRLTVV.

The V gene is TRBV15, the J gene TRBJ2-7; a weak D match, TRBD2 (6 bases). Between the trimmed V and J ends, which lost 5 bases and 2 bases, there was a span of 22 bases. This CDR3 region has 17 residues. Germline V gives CDR1 LNHNV, CDR2 YYDKDF (reference sequence). This CDR3 is CATSAPGGAEIPYEQYF. The CDR3 DNA is TGTGCCACCAGCGCCCCGGGCGGGGCTGAGATCCCCTACGAGCAGTACTTC.

CDR3 in amino acids: CASSMSGTQETQYF. The CDR3 nucleotides are TGTGCCAGTAGTATGAGTGGGACCCAAGAGACCCAGTACTTC. This chain links TRBV19 with TRBJ2-5; possibly TRBD1 or TRBD2 for D (5 bases each). This CDR3 has 14 amino acids. Germline CDR1 is LNHDA and CDR2 is SQIVND (reference sequence). V lost 3 bases to trimming and J lost 1 base, with 9 bases between them.

The chain couples TRBV27 to TRBJ1-1; D might be TRBD1 (5 bases). CDR1 and CDR2 (germline): MNHEY, SMNVEV (reference sequence). The CDR3 runs to 13 residues. Between the trimmed V and J ends, which lost 1 base and 4 bases, there was a span of 7 bases. The CDR3 DNA sequence: TGTGCCAGCAGTTTATTAGGGACCACTGAAGCTTTCTTT. It codes for CASSLLGTTEAFF.

About this clone itself: This specimen includes other DNA sequences encoding the same CDR3. The rearrangement joins TRBV28 to TRBJ1-1; D not resolved. Looked up from germline, CDR1 is MDHEN and CDR2 is SYDVKM. Trimming shortened V by 3 bases and J by 5 bases, and 7 bases separated the two germline ends. This CDR3 is built from 12 residues. This chain's CDR3 is CASSFPGTEAFF. CDR3 bases: TGTGCCAGCAGTTTCCCGGGGACTGAAGCTTTCTTT.

The chain employs TRBV5-4 and TRBJ2-7, with 10 bases that match TRBD2. The germline CDR1 and CDR2 sequences are SGHNT and YYREEE (reference sequence). The CDR3 is 14 residues long. The V gene end was trimmed by 3 bases and the J gene end by 7 bases; junction bases not matched to a gene: 7. The CDR3 protein is CASSYLAGVGEQYF. As DNA, the CDR3 is TGTGCCAGCAGCTACCTAGCGGGAGTGGGAGAGCAGTACTTC.

The chain is built from TRBV28 and TRBJ2-7; a weak D match, TRBD2 (5 bases). There are 13 residues in the CDR3. Between the trimmed V and J ends, which lost 5 bases and 2 bases, there was a span of 10 bases. Germline-derived CDR1 and CDR2 are MDHEN and SYDVKM. CDR3 loop: CASSPVEAYEQYF. CDR3 DNA sequence: TGTGCCAGCAGTCCGGTGGAGGCCTACGAGCAGTACTTC.

The chain links TRBV6-5 to TRBJ2-7; D may correspond to TRBD1 or TRBD2 (6 bases each). V was clipped by 4 bases and J by 0 bases, with 16 bases between them. The CDR3 runs 16 residues. The germline CDR1 and CDR2 sequences are MNHEY and SVGAGI. DNA for the CDR3: TGTGCCAGCAGTTCGAATGGGGGGCGATACTCCTACGAGCAGTACTTC. Amino acid sequence: CASSSNGGRYSYEQYF.

Here the CDR3 DNA reads TGTGCCAGCGCCGAGGTGCTAGCGGGCAATGAGCAGTTCTTC. It specifies CASAEVLAGNEQFF. This sequence joins TRBV7-8 and TRBJ2-1; 8 nucleotides match TRBD2. This CDR3 has 14 amino acids. The V segment lost 8 bases and the J segment 6 bases; nucleotides outside the gene matches: 9. Germline CDR1 SGHVS, CDR2 FQNEAQ.

The chain joins TRBV9 to TRBJ2-1; D possibly corresponds to TRBD2 (5 bases). V lost 4 bases and J lost 2, with 13 bases in between. CDR3 length: 15 residues. The V gene's germline CDR1 is SGDLS and CDR2 YYNGEE. The chain's CDR3 is CASSPSEGPYNEQFF. CDR3 bases: TGTGCCAGCAGCCCGTCTGAGGGCCCCTACAATGAGCAGTTCTTC.

V is TRBV10-3 and J is TRBJ1-2; D is possibly TRBD1 (6 bases). This CDR3 spans 14 amino acids. V was cut by 6 bases and J by 6 bases, with 17 bases left in between. Looked up from germline, CDR1 is ENHRY and CDR2 is SYGVKD. CDR3 nucleotide sequence: TGTGCCATCAGGGAACGGGGGCTCCACGATGGCTACACCTTC. Protein sequence: CAIRERGLHDGYTF.

The chain is built from TRBV11-2 and TRBJ2-3; TRBD2 aligns across 8 bases. The CDR3 is 16 amino acids. The V segment lost 1 base and the J segment 1 base; nucleotides outside the gene matches: 4. Germline loops: CDR1 SGHAT, CDR2 FQNNGV. The CDR3 region has the DNA TGTGCCAGCAGCTTAGGAGCGGGAGTAGGCACAGATACGCAGTATTTT. Its translation is CASSLGAGVGTDTQYF. Full variable domain (outside the CDR3, taken from reference TRBV11-2 and TRBJ2-3): EAGVAQSPRYKIIEKRQSVAFWCNPISGHATLYWYQQILGQGPKLLIQFQNNGVVDDSQLPKDRFSAERLKGVDSTLKIQPAKLEDSAVYLCASSLGAGVGTDTQYFGPGTRLTVL.